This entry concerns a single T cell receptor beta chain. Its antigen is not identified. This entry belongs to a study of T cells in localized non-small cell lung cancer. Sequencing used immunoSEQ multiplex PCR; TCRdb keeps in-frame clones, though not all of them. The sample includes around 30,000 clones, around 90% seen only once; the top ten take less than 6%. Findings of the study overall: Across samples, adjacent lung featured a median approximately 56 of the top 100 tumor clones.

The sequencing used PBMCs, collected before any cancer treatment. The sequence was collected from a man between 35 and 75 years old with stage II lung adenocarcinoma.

The DNA for the CDR3 is TGTGCCAGTAGTATAGAACGGACCTCTTGGGATGAGCAGTTCTTC. It is translated as CASSIERTSWDEQFF. The chain couples TRBV19 to TRBJ2-1; D remains ambiguous. Germline V CDR1 and CDR2: LNHDA, SQIVND (reference sequence). V was trimmed by 0 bases and J by 8 bases, leaving 14 bases between them. CDR3 length equals 15 residues.